This TCR beta chain derives from a study of multiple sclerosis patients with progressive multifocal leukoencephalopathy. Study conclusions and caveats: The findings' link to JC virus versus immunocompromise remained uncertain. PML-onset expanded TRB clones were detectable before and during natalizumab therapy.

As for time point: five to six months of natalizumab therapy. Prior interferon beta treatment was universal, and the PML patients were all female. T1 marks 6 months and T2 marks 12 months of natalizumab therapy. This clone was seen a single time. Its specificity is unknown. Measured with immunoSEQ multiplex PCR; TCRdb has only the in-frame clones, and not every one. The top ten clones hold over 1.2% of a sample with tens of thousands of clones, 89% of them seen once. This sequence was found in a human donor with multiple sclerosis. The sequences come from PBMCs, collected from a patient treated with natalizumab.

The CDR3 coding sequence is TGTGCCAGAACTCTGAGGGGGTATCAGCCCCAGCATTTT. Protein product: CARTLRGYQPQHF. This chain joins TRBV28 and TRBJ1-5; D is perhaps TRBD1 (6 bases). Germline V gene lookup returns CDR1 MDHEN and CDR2 SYDVKM. The CDR3 is 13 residues long. Trimming shortened V by 9 bases and J by 5 bases, and 14 bases separated the two germline ends.